The following is a T cell receptor (beta chain) sequence with its context. What it binds is unknown. In the source study's methods: Variation in CDR3 across clinicopathological groups served as the basis for constructing a distant-metastasis classifier in papillary thyroid cancer. MiXCR re-clonotyped the PCR reads for TCRdb. TCRdb, rather than the study authors, made the V and J calls. The sample yields roughly 30,000 clones, about 30% seen once. The sample belongs to a study of metastatic and nonmetastatic thyroid tumors. Study-level background: Malignant and benign thyroid patients had repertoires compared in peripheral blood and tumor or nodule tissue.

Notes on the study in general: A significant increase in TCR beta diversity was reportedly seen in malignant thyroid tumors relative to benign nodules, in blood and tumor.

No patient had received any treatment before thyroid surgery. The CDR3 loop spans 14 amino acids. Germline V gene data show CDR1 as LNHDA and CDR2 as SQIVND (reference sequence). The junction had 5 bases not matched to a gene; V was cut back by 5 bases and J by 3 bases. The chain combines TRBV19 with TRBJ2-7; the match to TRBD1 covers 9 bases. The specimen sequenced was blood. The TCR sequence derives from a female donor with papillary thyroid cancer or a benign thyroid nodule (not recorded which). Some clones in this sample may be carry-over from other donors' samples. CDR3 DNA: TGTGCCAGTAGTCGGACAGGGGTGGTCTACGAGCAGTACTTC. It codes for CASSRTGVVYEQYF. The full variable domain, with the rest looked up from reference TRBV19 and TRBJ2-7, is DGGITQSPKYLFRKEGQNVTLSCEQNLNHDAMYWYRQDPGQGLRLIYYSQIVNDFQKGDIAEGYSVSREKKESFPLTVTSAQKNPTAFYLCASSRTGVVYEQYFGPGTRLTVT.